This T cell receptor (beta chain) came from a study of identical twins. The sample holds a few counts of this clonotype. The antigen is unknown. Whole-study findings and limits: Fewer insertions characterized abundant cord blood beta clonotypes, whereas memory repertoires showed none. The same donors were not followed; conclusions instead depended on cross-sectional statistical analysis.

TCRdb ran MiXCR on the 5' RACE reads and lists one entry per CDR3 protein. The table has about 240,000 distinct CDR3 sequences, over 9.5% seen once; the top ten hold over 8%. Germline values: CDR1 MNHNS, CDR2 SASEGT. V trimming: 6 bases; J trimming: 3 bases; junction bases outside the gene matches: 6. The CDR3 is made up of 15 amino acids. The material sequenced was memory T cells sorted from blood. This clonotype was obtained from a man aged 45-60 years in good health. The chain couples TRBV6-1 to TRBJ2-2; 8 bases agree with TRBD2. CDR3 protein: CASSSYGGDTGELFF. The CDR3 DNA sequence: TGTGCCAGCAGCAGTTACGGGGGGGACACCGGGGAGCTGTTTTTT.